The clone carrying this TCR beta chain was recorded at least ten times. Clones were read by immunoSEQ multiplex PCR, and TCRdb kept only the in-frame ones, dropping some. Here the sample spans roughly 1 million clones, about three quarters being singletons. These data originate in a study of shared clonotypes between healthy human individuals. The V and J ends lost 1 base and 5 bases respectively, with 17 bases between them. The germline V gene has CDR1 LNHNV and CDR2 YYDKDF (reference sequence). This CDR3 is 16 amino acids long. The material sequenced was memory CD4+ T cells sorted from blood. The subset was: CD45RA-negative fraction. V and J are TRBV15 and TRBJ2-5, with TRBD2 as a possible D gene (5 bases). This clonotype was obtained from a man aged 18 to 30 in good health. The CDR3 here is CATSRGEGSERETQYF. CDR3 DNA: TGTGCCACCAGCAGAGGGGAAGGGAGCGAGAGGGAGACCCAGTACTTC.